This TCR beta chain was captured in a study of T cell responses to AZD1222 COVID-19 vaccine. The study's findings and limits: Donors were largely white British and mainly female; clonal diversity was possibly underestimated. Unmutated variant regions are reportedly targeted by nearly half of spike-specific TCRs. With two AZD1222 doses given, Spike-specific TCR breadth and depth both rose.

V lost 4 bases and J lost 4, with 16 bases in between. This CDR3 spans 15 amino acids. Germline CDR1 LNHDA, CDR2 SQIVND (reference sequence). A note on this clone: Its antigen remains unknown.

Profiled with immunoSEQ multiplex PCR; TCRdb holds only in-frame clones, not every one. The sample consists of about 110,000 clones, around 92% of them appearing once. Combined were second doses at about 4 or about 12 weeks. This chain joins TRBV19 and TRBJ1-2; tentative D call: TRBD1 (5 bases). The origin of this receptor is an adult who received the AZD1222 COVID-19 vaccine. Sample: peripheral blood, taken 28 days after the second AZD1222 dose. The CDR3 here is CASSSAGPIGYGYTF. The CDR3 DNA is TGTGCCAGTAGTAGTGCGGGGCCGATTGGCTATGGCTACACCTTC. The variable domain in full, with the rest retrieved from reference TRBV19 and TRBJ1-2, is DGGITQSPKYLFRKEGQNVTLSCEQNLNHDAMYWYRQDPGQGLRLIYYSQIVNDFQKGDIAEGYSVSREKKESFPLTVTSAQKNPTAFYLCASSSAGPIGYGYTFGSGTRLTVV.